Given below is one T cell receptor (beta chain) in context. The germline CDR1 and CDR2 sequences are SGHNT and YYREEE (reference sequence). The CDR3 totals 15 residues. Trimming removed 3 bases from V and 5 bases from J, with 14 bases in between. This entry is derived from a study of T cell changes during pregnancy in multiple sclerosis. The method was immunoSEQ multiplex PCR; TCRdb's version includes in-frame clones alone and lacks a portion of them. This sample has 75,000 to 80,000 clones; 70% to 90% occur once, and the top ten carry about 1.9%. Here the sequenced sample was peripheral blood, taken before pregnancy. J is TRBJ2-2 and V is TRBV5-4; D is perhaps TRBD1 (7 bases). The TCR comes from a female donor with multiple sclerosis, enrolled in a pregnancy study. The CDR3 nucleotides are TGTGCCAGCAGCTCGCAGGGGGGCTGGACCGGGGAGCTGTTTTTT. This translates into CASSSQGGWTGELFF.